This is a list of T cell receptor beta chains from one sample in a study of technical replicates of blood from several donors. TCRdb keeps only in-frame clones here, not all; method: immunoSEQ multiplex PCR. The data show under 15,000 clones, 60% to 85% seen once. Material for sequencing was PBMCs. The receptors were sampled from a human donor in good health. Both conserved end residues are part of each CDR3.

V gene	J gene	CDR3 protein
TRBV19	TRBJ1-5	CASSSRGVNQPQHF
TRBV28	TRBJ2-6	CASSRPTLATGANVLTF
TRBV7-9	TRBJ2-1	CASSLGGISGRALNEQFF
TRBV18	TRBJ2-7	CASSPESAGDEQYF
TRBV5-1	TRBJ2-1	CASSLAGGLDNEQFF
TRBV23-1	TRBJ1-4	CASSQSPTGADNEKLFF
TRBV7-8	TRBJ1-3	CASSSQGAGNTIYF
TRBV10-2	TRBJ2-7	CASSELGTTSPYEQYF
TRBV6-4	TRBJ2-3	CASSEGGGSTDTQYF
TRBV12-5	TRBJ1-1	CASGVQGGTEAFF
TRBV6-1	TRBJ2-3	CASTATWSAPDTQYF
TRBV28	TRBJ1-2	CASSRPAPEGYTF
TRBV5-1	TRBJ2-7	CASSLDRLAVGGSYEQYF
TRBV7-9	TRBJ2-2	CASSPPGLADTGELFF
TRBV19	TRBJ2-1	CASSQDRASINEQFF
TRBV5-1	TRBJ2-7	CASSLRTFSYEQYF
TRBV18	TRBJ1-5	CASSPVNQGLGQPQHF
TRBV7-8	TRBJ2-7	CASSLLTSGASYEQYF
TRBV7-2	TRBJ1-1	CASSHDRNTEAFF
TRBV2	TRBJ2-1	CASGRMGEQFF
TRBV5-1	TRBJ2-5	CASSPGRGKETQYF
TRBV2	TRBJ1-2	CASSEAGPGYTF
TRBV5-1	TRBJ2-7	CASSPEVYGREQYF
TRBV4-1	TRBJ1-5	CASSQVSGPYQPQHF
TRBV29-1	TRBJ2-2	CSVGSGQGTGELFF
TRBV5-1	TRBJ1-3	CASSFGGIGNTIYF
TRBV6-1	TRBJ2-2	CASSELRGRNTGELFF
TRBV6-4	TRBJ2-3	CASSPGLSTDTQYF
TRBV4-1	TRBJ2-1	CASSQVEAGAGEQFF
TRBV7-9	TRBJ2-7	CASSLVVTGSSYEQYF
TRBV28	TRBJ2-7	CASSPRLAGYEQYF
TRBV27	TRBJ2-1	CASSLLGSYYNEQFF
TRBV27	TRBJ2-7	CASNQGTGFYEQYF
TRBV5-4	TRBJ1-2	CASSFQGYGYTF
TRBV7-6	TRBJ2-7	CASSPTGAAPLNYEQYF
TRBV6-6	TRBJ1-1	CASSPPRETNTEAFF
TRBV7-9	TRBJ1-4	CASSLGGGQTNEKLFF
TRBV2	TRBJ2-3	CASAGTSGSGDTQYF
TRBV5-8	TRBJ2-1	CASSEHLTSGGYNEQFF
TRBV19	TRBJ1-2	CASSRLEGQGGYGYTF
TRBV27	TRBJ1-1	CASSPGQGGTEAFF
TRBV5-1	TRBJ2-5	CASSPTGGQETQYF
TRBV5-1	TRBJ2-1	CASRRGDGSSYNEQFF
TRBV5-1	TRBJ2-7	CASSSRNGGEQYF
TRBV5-5	TRBJ2-7	CASTPSAGGLLEQYF
TRBV19	TRBJ1-2	CASSGTGQGDGYTF
TRBV19	TRBJ2-1	CASSWTENSYNEQFF
TRBV19	TRBJ1-5	CASTTTDRAGQPQHF
TRBV18	TRBJ2-7	CASSPLGTVMYF
TRBV10-2	TRBJ2-7	CASSLAASYEQYF
TRBV4-2	TRBJ1-2	CASSQDLRNYGYTF
TRBV25-1	TRBJ2-1	CASSEYSVYNEQFF
TRBV9	TRBJ1-1	CASSVATRNTEAFF
TRBV4-1	TRBJ2-5	CASSQAGLAVETQYF
TRBV5-5	TRBJ2-7	CASSFGQLTYEQYF
TRBV6-1	TRBJ1-5	CASKTGTGYHQPQHF
TRBV7-9	TRBJ1-5	CASSLSTGAAQPQHF
TRBV6-1	TRBJ1-3	CASKQDGNTIYF
TRBV28	TRBJ2-1	CASSSESGTSGRFYNEQFF
TRBV6-5	TRBJ2-5	CASSRTSGRWETQYF